Following are 10 T cell receptor beta chains from one sample sequenced in a study of blood T cell repertoires in COVID-19 (dated by TCRdb to the early 2020s). The library was obtained by the immunoSEQ multiplex PCR assay. TCRdb took this table from immuneACCESS and kept in-frame rearrangements with V and J called. Such tables lack part of the clones; where checked against another copy, unresolved V genes explain under half of the gap, and the rest is unexplained. This sample lists under 300,000 clones; 70% to 90% were detected once. The ten top clones hold 3.6% of the sample. The material sequenced was peripheral blood. These receptors originate from a man between 18 and 35 years old with active or convalescent COVID-19.

With respect to this clone: This specimen includes other DNA sequences encoding the same CDR3. The J gene is TRBJ1-1, the V gene TRBV6-2 or TRBV6-3, with TRBD1 matching over 10 bases. CDR1 MNHEY and CDR2 SVGEGT come from the germline V gene. V shed 4 bases, J shed 3 bases, and the junction held 5 bases outside the gene matches. This CDR3 is 15 amino acids long. CDR3 DNA sequence: TGTGCCAGCAGTTCTCCGGGACAGGGGTACACTGAAGCTTTCTTT. It encodes CASSSPGQGYTEAFF.

This chain uses TRBV9 with TRBJ2-5; D gene uncertain. V lost 0 bases, J lost 3 bases, and 3 bases lay in between. This CDR3 is built from 12 residues. Germline V gene data show CDR1 as SGDLS and CDR2 as YYNGEE. The CDR3 region has the DNA TGTGCCAGCAGCGTAGGAGAAGAGACCCAGTACTTC. Encoded protein: CASSVGEETQYF.

The chain uses TRBV7-8 and TRBJ1-1, with D possibly being TRBD1 (5 bases). This CDR3 has 13 residues. The germline V gene has CDR1 SGHVS and CDR2 FQNEAQ. V lost 5 bases to trimming and J lost 3 bases, with 10 bases between them. Written as DNA, the CDR3 is TGTGCCAGCAGCCCAGGGCGGTACACTGAAGCTTTCTTT. It yields the protein CASSPGRYTEAFF.

The rearrangement joins TRBV25-1 to TRBJ2-3; D is unresolved. Trimming removed 1 base at V and 4 bases at J, with 9 bases between. CDR1 and CDR2 (germline): MGHDK, SYGVNS. CDR3 length equals 14 residues. The CDR3, as DNA: TGTGCCAGCAGTGAATTTTCCTTAGCAGATACGCAGTATTTT. It specifies CASSEFSLADTQYF.

The chain joins TRBV30 to TRBJ1-4, with D possibly TRBD1 on 6 matching bases. V shed 2 bases and J shed 17 bases, with 24 bases lying between them. There are 14 residues in the CDR3. The germline CDR1 and CDR2 sequences are GTSNPN and SVGIG (reference sequence). The CDR3 nucleotides read TGTGCCTGGAGTCAGGGGCGGGCGTTAACTCAGGCCTTTTTT. It codes for CAWSQGRALTQAFF. The complete variable domain, with remaining parts taken from reference TRBV30 and TRBJ1-4, reads SQTIHQWPATLVQPVGSPLSLECTVEGTSNPNLYWYRQAAGRGLQLLFYSVGIGQISSEVPQNLSASRPQDRQFILSSKKLLLSDSGFYLCAWSQGRALTQAFFGSGTQLSVL.

This clone was seen a single time. The genes are TRBV30 and TRBJ2-1; 7 nucleotides agree with TRBD2. J gave up 1 base and V 4 bases, and 10 bases lay outside the gene matches. CDR1 GTSNPN and CDR2 SVGIG come from the germline V gene (reference sequence). This CDR3 is 16 amino acids long. DNA of the CDR3: TGTGCCTGGATTAGAGTGGGGAGGGGATCCTACAATGAGCAGTTCTTC. Its protein is CAWIRVGRGSYNEQFF.

The chain couples TRBV5-5 to TRBJ1-1, with D possibly TRBD1 on 5 matching bases. V lost 2 bases and J 1 base, leaving 15 bases between the germline ends. CDR1 SGHKS and CDR2 YYEKEE come from the germline V gene (reference sequence). The CDR3 totals 16 residues. The CDR3 sequence is CASSFRSRTTNTEAFF. DNA of the CDR3: TGTGCCAGCAGCTTCCGTTCCCGGACAACGAACACTGAAGCTTTCTTT. Full variable domain (rest looked up from reference TRBV5-5 and TRBJ1-1): DAGVTQSPTHLIKTRGQQVTLRCSPISGHKSVSWYQQVLGQGPQFIFQYYEKEERGRGNFPDRFSARQFPNYSSELNVNALLLGDSALYLCASSFRSRTTNTEAFFGQGTRLTVV.

This clone was seen a handful of times. The chain joins TRBV9 to TRBJ2-1, with 11 bases that match TRBD2. This CDR3 comprises 17 residues. Trimming cost V 4 bases and J 7 bases; bases outside gene matches: 13. Looked up from germline, CDR1 is SGDLS and CDR2 is YYNGEE. The CDR3 nucleotides are TGTGCCAGCAGCTTCATGTCGGGGACTAGCGGATTGAATGAGCAGTTCTTC. This encodes CASSFMSGTSGLNEQFF.

This chain links TRBV10-3 with TRBJ1-5; D is undetermined. This CDR3 has 15 amino acids. V was clipped by 3 bases and J by 0 bases, with 9 bases between them. Germline values: CDR1 ENHRY, CDR2 SYGVKD. This chain's CDR3 is CAISDPEISNQPQHF. Here the CDR3 DNA reads TGTGCCATCAGTGATCCCGAGATTAGCAATCAGCCCCAGCATTTT.

This clone turned up a few times. The chain combines TRBV4-3 with TRBJ1-2, with unresolved D. The CDR3 covers 13 residues. Trimming took off 5 bases at V and 9 bases at J, with 16 bases between the two ends. Germline loops: CDR1 LGHNA, CDR2 YSLEER. CDR3: CASSEVPPYSYTF. DNA for the CDR3: TGCGCCAGCAGCGAAGTACCCCCATACAGCTACACCTTC.